The 29 T cell receptor beta chains presented below share a single source sample, sequenced in a study of identical twins. TCRdb analysed the 5' RACE reads with MiXCR anew, one entry per CDR3 protein. The table shows more than 400,000 distinct CDR3 sequences, with roughly 15% occurring only once. This sample also belongs to another study, concerning yellow fever vaccine responses in identical twins.

The sample consisted of CD4+ T cells sorted from blood. Receptors originate from a woman under 30 in good health.

The chain joins TRBV27 to TRBJ2-6, with 7 bases that match TRBD2. CDR1 is MNHEY and CDR2 is SMNVEV in the germline V gene (reference sequence). The CDR3 sequence is 15 residues long. The trim removed 5 bases at V and 4 bases at J, leaving 5 bases unmatched. CDR3 residues: CASSPREVGANVLTF. CDR3 DNA sequence: TGTGCCAGCAGTCCCCGGGAGGTAGGGGCCAACGTCCTGACTTTC.

The chain couples TRBV5-5 to TRBJ1-4; 7 nucleotides match TRBD1. Per germline, CDR1 SGHKS and CDR2 YYEKEE (reference sequence). The V gene end was trimmed by 2 bases and the J gene end by 8 bases; junction bases not matched to a gene: 9. The CDR3 runs 15 residues. The CDR3 nucleotides are TGTGCCAGCAGCTTAATGCAGGGGGGACGAGAAAAACTGTTTTTT. Residues: CASSLMQGGREKLFF.

This clonotype was counted between two and nine times. The chain has TRBV29-1 and TRBJ1-2; 8 positions match TRBD1. There are 11 residues in the CDR3. Germline V CDR1 and CDR2: SQVTM, ANQGSEA. With V trimmed by 7 bases and J by 6 bases, 4 bases remained unmatched. The CDR3 coding sequence is TGCAGCGAGAACAGGGGGGATGGCTACACCTTC. Residues: CSENRGDGYTF. Full variable domain (rest looked up from reference TRBV29-1 and TRBJ1-2): SAVISQKPSRDICQRGTSLTIQCQVDSQVTMMFWYRQQPGQSLTLIATANQGSEATYESGFVIDKFPISRPNLTFSTLTVSNMSPEDSSIYLCSENRGDGYTFGSGTRLTVV.

The chain carries TRBV12-3 or TRBV12-4 and TRBJ1-2, with TRBD1 matching over 10 bases. The CDR3 runs 14 residues. Trimming at V came to 5 bases and at J to 5 bases, leaving 5 bases not matched to a gene. The CDR3 DNA reads as TGTGCCAGCAGTCTGGGACAGGGGTTTTATGGCTACACCTTC. It yields the protein CASSLGQGFYGYTF.

V usage is TRBV2 and J usage is TRBJ2-7, with 7 bases aligning to TRBD1. The CDR3 loop spans 13 amino acids. Trimming took 4 bases from V and 7 from J; bases not matched to a gene: 7. Germline V CDR1 and CDR2: SNHLY, FYNNEI. The CDR3 DNA sequence: TGTGCCAGCAGTGTCGGGACAGCCGTGGAGCAGTACTTC. This codes for CASSVGTAVEQYF.

The chain uses TRBV28 and TRBJ2-2, with a possible D match to TRBD1 (6 bases). Per germline, CDR1 MDHEN and CDR2 SYDVKM. The germline V and J ends were trimmed by 6 bases and 3 bases, with 14 bases remaining between them. CDR3 length: 15 amino acids. CDR3 protein: CASSVQGSDTGELFF. As DNA, the CDR3 is TGTGCCAGCAGCGTACAGGGTTCGGACACCGGGGAGCTGTTTTTT.

As DNA, the CDR3 is TGTGCCAGCAGCCCGGAAATACAGAGAAACACTGAAGCTTTCTTT. This codes for CASSPEIQRNTEAFF. The chain uses TRBV12-3 or TRBV12-4 and TRBJ1-1; the D is unclear. This CDR3 is 15 amino acids long. The V gene lost 6 bases and the J gene lost 2 bases, with 16 bases spanning the gap.

The chain couples TRBV12-3 or TRBV12-4 to TRBJ2-2; D uncertain. V dropped 7 bases and J dropped 1 base, with 10 bases sitting between them. The CDR3 contains 14 residues. The CDR3 DNA reads as TGTGCCAGCAAAAACCCTCGGAACACCGGGGAGCTGTTTTTT. Amino acids: CASKNPRNTGELFF.

The sample holds one count of this clonotype. The chain recombines TRBV6-1 with TRBJ1-2; D is undetermined. CDR1 and CDR2 from the germline V gene are MNHNS and SASEGT. The ends were cut back, 2 bases at V and 6 bases at J, with 13 bases in the middle. The CDR3 has 14 residues. The CDR3 nucleotides are TGTGCCAGCAGTGAATTGGTATTCAGCAATGGCTACACCTTC. Its translation: CASSELVFSNGYTF.

This clonotype appeared a few times. The chain couples TRBV20-1 to TRBJ2-2; 8 bases are shared with TRBD1. The ends lost 3 bases at V and 4 bases at J; junction bases unmatched: 10. The CDR3 totals 16 residues. Looked up from germline, CDR1 is DFQATT and CDR2 is SNEGSKA (reference sequence). CDR3 bases: TGCAGTGCTAGTCTAGTCGGACAGGGCCCCACCGGGGAGCTGTTTTTT. Translating gives CSASLVGQGPTGELFF.

The chain uses TRBV18 and TRBJ2-4; D gene uncertain. The CDR3 runs to 12 residues. The V and J ends lost 3 bases and 6 bases respectively, with 6 bases between them. CDR1 and CDR2 (germline): KGHSH, LQKENI. The CDR3 nucleotides read TGTGCCAGCTCACCTCCAGGAAACATTCAGTACTTC. It translates to CASSPPGNIQYF.

This rearrangement joins TRBV29-1 to TRBJ1-1; no firm D call. The CDR3 has 14 residues. V was shortened by 3 bases and J by 7 bases, with 18 bases between the two germline ends. CDR1 is SQVTM, CDR2 ANQGSEA, per germline. CDR3 protein: CSVDRLLTGSEAFF. CDR3 sequence (DNA): TGCAGCGTTGATCGTCTCCTCACGGGCAGTGAAGCTTTCTTT.

This clonotype appeared many times. The chain has TRBV5-1 and TRBJ2-3, with 8 bases identical to TRBD2. The V gene end was trimmed by 2 bases and the J gene end by 3 bases; junction bases not matched to a gene: 8. Germline V gives CDR1 SGHRS, CDR2 YFSETQ. The CDR3 sequence is 16 residues long. This chain's CDR3 is CASSLRAGARTDTQYF. CDR3 coding DNA: TGCGCCAGCAGCTTAAGAGCGGGAGCGAGGACAGATACGCAGTATTTT. The whole variable domain, remainder taken from reference TRBV5-1 and TRBJ2-3, is KAGVTQTPRYLIKTRGQQVTLSCSPISGHRSVSWYQQTPGQGLQFLFEYFSETQRNKGNFPGRFSGRQFSNSRSEMNVSTLELGDSALYLCASSLRAGARTDTQYFGPGTRLTVL.

This clonotype turned up a few times. This chain links TRBV12-3 or TRBV12-4 with TRBJ2-7, with D possibly called TRBD1 or TRBD2 (5 bases each). Trimming pared 7 bases from V and 3 bases from J, leaving 10 bases between. The CDR3 is made up of 12 amino acids. CDR3 in amino acids: CASKLGVYEQYF. DNA for the CDR3: TGTGCCAGCAAATTGGGGGTCTACGAGCAGTACTTC.

The chain links TRBV20-1 to TRBJ2-1, with 11 bases lining up with TRBD2. Germline CDR1 DFQATT, CDR2 SNEGSKA (reference sequence). This CDR3 contains 13 residues. The V and J ends lost 5 bases and 7 bases, in that order; junction bases with no gene match: 4. Written as DNA, the CDR3 is TGCAGTGCTGCCGGGACTAGCGGTAATGAGCAGTTCTTC. This translates into CSAAGTSGNEQFF.

This sequence joins TRBV2 and TRBJ1-2, with TRBD1 as a possible D gene (6 bases). V was cut by 3 bases and J by 6 bases, with 8 bases left in between. CDR1 and CDR2 (germline): SNHLY, FYNNEI. The CDR3 sequence is 12 residues long. The CDR3 DNA follows: TGTGCCAGCAGTGAGAACAGGGATGGCTACACCTTC. As protein: CASSENRDGYTF.

V gene TRBV29-1 combines with J gene TRBJ1-1, with D uncertain. The CDR3 is 12 amino acids. The V end lost 4 bases, the J end lost 5 bases, and 11 bases lay between the germline ends. The germline CDR1 and CDR2 sequences are SQVTM and ANQGSEA. This CDR3 reads CSVAPGRTEAFF. The CDR3 nucleotides are TGCAGCGTTGCCCCCGGGAGGACTGAAGCTTTCTTT. Supplemented by reference TRBV29-1 and TRBJ1-1, the full variable domain reads SAVISQKPSRDICQRGTSLTIQCQVDSQVTMMFWYRQQPGQSLTLIATANQGSEATYESGFVIDKFPISRPNLTFSTLTVSNMSPEDSSIYLCSVAPGRTEAFFGQGTRLTVV.

CDR3 in DNA: TGTGCCAACCGAGGGCCTGACACCGGGGAGCTGTTTTTT. Protein: CANRGPDTGELFF. The V and J genes are TRBV10-3 and TRBJ2-2; TRBD2 is a possible D gene (5 bases). V lost 10 bases and J 3 bases, leaving 12 bases between the germline ends. The CDR3 is 13 amino acids. The germline V gene has CDR1 ENHRY and CDR2 SYGVKD.

The chain combines TRBV29-1 with TRBJ1-1; D might be TRBD1 (5 bases). The CDR3 is 11 amino acids. Between the trimmed V and J ends, which lost 6 bases and 8 bases, there was a span of 13 bases. Germline V gene data show CDR1 as SQVTM and CDR2 as ANQGSEA. CDR3 nucleotides: TGCAGCGTGGGGGTGGCCTCGGAAGCTTTCTTT. Protein sequence: CSVGVASEAFF.

The CDR3 region has the DNA TGTGCCAGCAGCTTACAGGGTTCTAGGTACAATGAGCAGTTCTTC. Amino acid sequence: CASSLQGSRYNEQFF. V gene TRBV7-3 combines with J gene TRBJ2-1; TRBD1 might be the D (5 bases). V lost 2 bases, J lost 4 bases, and 12 bases lay in between. This CDR3 has 15 residues. Per germline, CDR1 SGHTA and CDR2 FQGTGA.

Here the CDR3 DNA reads TGTGCCAGCAGCCCAGTAGCGGGTGCTACCGGGGAGCTGTTTTTT. Encoded protein: CASSPVAGATGELFF. The chain has TRBV14 and TRBJ2-2; 7 bases are a match to TRBD2. V shed 4 bases and J 5 bases; nucleotides not matched to a gene: 7. The germline gives CDR1 SGHDN, CDR2 FVKESK. This CDR3 has 15 residues.

This clonotype was seen only a few times. V usage is TRBV20-1 and J usage is TRBJ2-5; 7 bases match TRBD2. The germline gives CDR1 DFQATT, CDR2 SNEGSKA (reference sequence). The length of the CDR3 is 13 residues. Trimming took 2 bases from V and 2 from J; bases not matched to a gene: 2. CDR3 residues: CSARQGGQETQYF. CDR3 in DNA: TGCAGTGCTAGACAGGGAGGGCAAGAGACCCAGTACTTC.

The chain joins TRBV12-3 or TRBV12-4 to TRBJ2-1; 10 nucleotides agree with TRBD1. This CDR3 is 16 amino acids long. V was clipped by 6 bases and J by 3 bases; unmatched bases: 8. The CDR3 bases are TGTGCCAGCAGCCCGAAGGGACAGGGGTTCTACAATGAGCAGTTCTTC. This sequence encodes CASSPKGQGFYNEQFF.

The rearrangement links TRBV7-2 to TRBJ2-2; 8 nucleotides agree with TRBD1. The CDR3 is 15 amino acids. Looked up from germline, CDR1 is SGHTA and CDR2 is FQGNSA. The trim removed 5 bases at V and 1 base at J, leaving 3 bases unmatched. The DNA of the CDR3 is TGTGCCAGCAGCGGGGACAGGAGGAACACCGGGGAGCTGTTTTTT. The encoded protein is CASSGDRRNTGELFF.

The J gene is TRBJ2-6, the V gene TRBV10-3, with 8 positions matching TRBD1. V shed 8 bases and J 2 bases; nucleotides not matched to a gene: 11. CDR1 ENHRY and CDR2 SYGVKD come from the germline V gene. The length of the CDR3 is 17 residues. The CDR3 loop is CAIGRETGVTGANVLTF. The CDR3 nucleotides read TGTGCCATCGGGAGAGAGACAGGGGTTACTGGGGCCAACGTCCTGACTTTC.

The V call is TRBV12-3 or TRBV12-4, the J call TRBJ2-2, with 7 bases fitting TRBD2. The CDR3 extends over 15 amino acids. Trimming took 6 bases from V and 2 from J; bases not matched to a gene: 6. This chain's CDR3 is CASSGLGVNTGELFF. DNA of the CDR3: TGTGCCAGCAGCGGACTAGGAGTTAACACCGGGGAGCTGTTTTTT.

This clonotype was found a few times. The V and J genes are TRBV4-2 and TRBJ2-1; possible D gene TRBD2, 5 bases. This CDR3 region has 16 residues. Trimming shortened V by 4 bases and J by 4 bases, and 17 bases separated the two germline ends. CDR1 is LGHNA, CDR2 YNFKEQ, per germline. The CDR3 DNA is TGTGCCAGCAGCCCTACCGGGAACGATGATTACAATGAGCAGTTCTTC. It is translated as CASSPTGNDDYNEQFF.

The chain is built from TRBV29-1 and TRBJ1-2; 7 bases are shared with TRBD1. V gave up 4 bases and J gave up 5 bases; unmatched junction bases: 4. The germline gives CDR1 SQVTM, CDR2 ANQGSEA. The CDR3 spans 12 residues. CDR3 region: CSVGQGRYGYTF. CDR3 nucleotides: TGCAGCGTTGGACAGGGTAGATATGGCTACACCTTC.

V usage is TRBV2 and J usage is TRBJ2-2; D remains ambiguous. V lost 1 base to trimming and J lost 2 bases, with 2 bases between them. The CDR3 is made up of 13 amino acids. Germline CDR1 is SNHLY and CDR2 is FYNNEI. The CDR3 is CASSEENTGELFF. The CDR3 DNA reads as TGTGCCAGCAGTGAAGAAAACACCGGGGAGCTGTTTTTT.